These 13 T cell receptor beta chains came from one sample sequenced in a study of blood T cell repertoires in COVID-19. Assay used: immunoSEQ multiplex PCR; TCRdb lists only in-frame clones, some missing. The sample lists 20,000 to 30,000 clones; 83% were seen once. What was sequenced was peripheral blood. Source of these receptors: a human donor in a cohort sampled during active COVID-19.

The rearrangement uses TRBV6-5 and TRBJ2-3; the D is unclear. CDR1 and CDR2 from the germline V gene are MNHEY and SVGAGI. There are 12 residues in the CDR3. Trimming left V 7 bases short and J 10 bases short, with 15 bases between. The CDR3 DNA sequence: TGTGCCAGCAAAACTTCTACCCAATCGCAGTATTTT. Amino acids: CASKTSTQSQYF.

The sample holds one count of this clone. CDR3 loop: CASSDRGNQPQHF. In DNA form, the CDR3 reads TGTGCCAGTTCAGACAGGGGGAATCAGCCCCAGCATTTT. The V gene is TRBV19, the J gene TRBJ1-5; 9 bases agree with TRBD1. The CDR3 has 13 amino acids. In germline, CDR1 is LNHDA, CDR2 SQIVND (reference sequence). With 8 bases clipped from V and 4 bases from J, the junction kept 3 bases outside the gene matches.

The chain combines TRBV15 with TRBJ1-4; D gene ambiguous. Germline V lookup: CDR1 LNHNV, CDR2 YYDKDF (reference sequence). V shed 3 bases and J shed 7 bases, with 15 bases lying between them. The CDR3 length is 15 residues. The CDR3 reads CATSRFLGSGEKLFF. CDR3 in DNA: TGTGCCACCAGCAGGTTCCTCGGATCGGGTGAAAAACTGTTTTTT.

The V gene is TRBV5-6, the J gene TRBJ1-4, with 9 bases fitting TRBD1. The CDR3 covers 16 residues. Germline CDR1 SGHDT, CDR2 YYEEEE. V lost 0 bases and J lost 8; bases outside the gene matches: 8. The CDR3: CASSLGGDRAQEKLFF. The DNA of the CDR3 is TGTGCCAGCAGCTTGGGTGGGGACAGGGCCCAAGAAAAACTGTTTTTT.

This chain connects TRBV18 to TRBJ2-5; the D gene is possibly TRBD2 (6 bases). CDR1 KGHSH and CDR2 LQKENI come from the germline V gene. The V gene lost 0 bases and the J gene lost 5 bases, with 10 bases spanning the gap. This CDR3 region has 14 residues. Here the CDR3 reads CASSPPGGAETQYF. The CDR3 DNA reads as TGTGCCAGCTCACCACCGGGGGGTGCGGAGACCCAGTACTTC.

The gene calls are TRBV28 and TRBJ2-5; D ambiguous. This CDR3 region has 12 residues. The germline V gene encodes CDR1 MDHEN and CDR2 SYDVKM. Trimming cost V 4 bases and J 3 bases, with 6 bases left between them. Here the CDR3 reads CASSSGKETQYF. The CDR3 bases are TGTGCCAGCAGTTCAGGAAAAGAGACCCAGTACTTC.

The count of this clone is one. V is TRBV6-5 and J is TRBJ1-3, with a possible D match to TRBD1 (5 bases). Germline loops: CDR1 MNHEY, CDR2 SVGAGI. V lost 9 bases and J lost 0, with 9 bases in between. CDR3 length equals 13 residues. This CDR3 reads CASRQISGNTIYF. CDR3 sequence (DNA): TGTGCCAGTAGACAGATCTCTGGAAACACCATATATTTT.

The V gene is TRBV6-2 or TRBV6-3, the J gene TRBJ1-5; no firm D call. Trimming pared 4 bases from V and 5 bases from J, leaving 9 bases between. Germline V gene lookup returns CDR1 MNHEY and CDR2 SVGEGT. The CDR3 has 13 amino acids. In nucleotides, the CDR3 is TGTGCCAGCAGTTTAATGGGAGATCAGCCCCAGCATTTT. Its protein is CASSLMGDQPQHF.

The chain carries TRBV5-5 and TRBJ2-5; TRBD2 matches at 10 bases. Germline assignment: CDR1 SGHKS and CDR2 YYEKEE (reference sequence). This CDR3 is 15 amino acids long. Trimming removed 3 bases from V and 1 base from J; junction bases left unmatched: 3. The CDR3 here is CASSYSGGPQETQYF. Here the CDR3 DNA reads TGTGCCAGCAGCTATAGCGGGGGGCCCCAAGAGACCCAGTACTTC.

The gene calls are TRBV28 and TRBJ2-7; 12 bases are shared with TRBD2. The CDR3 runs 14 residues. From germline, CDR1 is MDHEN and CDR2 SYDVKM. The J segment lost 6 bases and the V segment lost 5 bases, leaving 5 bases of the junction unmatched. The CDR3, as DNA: TGTGCCAGCAGTCTGACTAGCGGGAGAACCGAGCAGTACTTC. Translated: CASSLTSGRTEQYF.

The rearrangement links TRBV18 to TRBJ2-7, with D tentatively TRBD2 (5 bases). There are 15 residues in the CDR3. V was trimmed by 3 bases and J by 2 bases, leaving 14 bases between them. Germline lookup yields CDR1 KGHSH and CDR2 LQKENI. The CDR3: CASSPGIQNPYEQYF. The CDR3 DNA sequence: TGTGCCAGCTCACCCGGGATCCAGAACCCCTACGAGCAGTACTTC.

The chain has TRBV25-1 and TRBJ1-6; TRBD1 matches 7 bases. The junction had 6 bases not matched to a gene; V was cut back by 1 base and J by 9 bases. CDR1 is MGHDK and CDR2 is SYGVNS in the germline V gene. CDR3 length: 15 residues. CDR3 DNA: TGTGCCAGCAGTGAATCCGACAGGGATACTTCACCCCTCCACTTT. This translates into CASSESDRDTSPLHF.

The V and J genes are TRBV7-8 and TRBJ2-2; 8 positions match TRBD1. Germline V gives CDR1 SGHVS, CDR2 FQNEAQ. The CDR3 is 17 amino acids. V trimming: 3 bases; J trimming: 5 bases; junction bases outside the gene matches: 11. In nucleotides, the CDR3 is TGTGCCAGCAGCTTGTCTGTAGGACAGGGTTTGACCGGGGAGCTGTTTTTT. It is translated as CASSLSVGQGLTGELFF.